One and the same sample provided the 11 T cell receptor beta chains below, sequenced in a study of cytomegalovirus exposure and HLA in healthy donors (dated by TCRdb to about 2017). Libraries were made using the immunoSEQ multiplex PCR assay. For the multiplex PCR, a mixture combining 60 forward primers for TCR Vbeta segments and 13 reverse primers for TCR Jbeta segments was used. Sourced from immuneACCESS, this table was stored by TCRdb with only in-frame sequences that have V and J called. A share of the clones is absent; for the studies checked, an unresolved V gene accounts for under half, and the remainder has no known explanation. The sample table records more than 150,000 clones; roughly 78% of these occur just once. Approximately 1.4% of the sample lies in the top ten. The source material was PBMCs. These receptors were collected from a girl between 10 and 17 years old in good health and CMV-seropositive.

This clone was detected a few times. The rearrangement uses TRBV4-1 and TRBJ1-6, with TRBD1 matching over 9 bases. There are 21 residues in the CDR3. V trimming: 2 bases; J trimming: 0 bases; junction bases outside the gene matches: 14. The germline CDR1 and CDR2 sequences are MGHRA and YSYEKL. The CDR3 DNA is TGCGCCAGCAGCCAATTTACAGGGGGCTCTTATCCGAGCTCCTATAATTCACCCCTCCACTTT. This sequence encodes CASSQFTGGSYPSSYNSPLHF.

The chain links TRBV10-1 to TRBJ2-3, with 12 bases lining up with TRBD2. The CDR3 sequence is 18 residues long. With V trimmed by 7 bases and J by 5 bases, 16 bases remained unmatched. Per the germline V gene, CDR1 is WNHNN and CDR2 is SYGVQD (reference sequence). The CDR3 reads CASTEPSGGAGVRDTQYF. CDR3 in DNA: TGCGCCAGCACCGAGCCTAGCGGGGGGGCCGGGGTCCGAGATACGCAGTATTTT.

This clone was observed a handful of times. The rearrangement links TRBV5-1 to TRBJ2-3; TRBD1 matches at 10 bases. Germline CDR1 reads SGHRS; CDR2 reads YFSETQ. The CDR3 consists of 14 residues. V trimming: 5 bases; J trimming: 3 bases; junction bases outside the gene matches: 3. The CDR3 sequence: CASRPGQGTDTQYF. CDR3 DNA: TGCGCCAGCAGACCGGGACAGGGGACAGATACGCAGTATTTT.

The chain couples TRBV7-2 to TRBJ1-2; 7 bases align to TRBD1. CDR1 SGHTA and CDR2 FQGNSA come from the germline V gene. Trimming cost V 1 base and J 8 bases; bases outside gene matches: 7. The CDR3 length is 14 residues. DNA for the CDR3: TGTGCCAGCAGCTTAGAGGCCAGGGGGAGCGGCTACACCTTC. Encoded protein: CASSLEARGSGYTF.

Remarks on this clone: One junction end disagrees with the germline gene, perhaps due to a read error. This sample also contains other DNA sequences that code for the same CDR3. V usage is TRBV7-8 and J usage is TRBJ1-3, with a tentative D call TRBD1 (5 bases). The CDR3 runs 15 residues. CDR1 is SGHVS, CDR2 FQNEAQ, per germline. The CDR3 loop is CASSGGEGSGNTIYF. The CDR3 DNA sequence: TGTGCCAGCAGCGGAGGGGAGGGATCCGGAAACACCATATACTTT. Full variable domain (rest looked up from reference TRBV7-8 and TRBJ1-3): GAGVSQSPRYKVAKRGQDVALRCDPISGHVSLFWYQQALGQGPEFLTYFQNEAQLDKSGLPSDRFFAERPEGSVSTLKIQRTQQEDSAVYLCASSGGEGSGNTIYFGEGSWLTVV.

This chain uses TRBV6-1 with TRBJ2-4; 7 positions agree with TRBD1. Trimming cost V 4 bases and J 0 bases; bases outside gene matches: 12. This CDR3 is 18 amino acids long. Per germline, CDR1 MNHNS and CDR2 SASEGT. This CDR3 reads CASSADREYIIAKNIQYF. The DNA for the CDR3 is TGTGCCAGCAGTGCCGACAGGGAATATATAATAGCCAAAAACATTCAGTACTTC.

V gene TRBV11-2 combines with J gene TRBJ1-2; D not certain. Germline CDR1 and CDR2: SGHAT and FQNNGV. Trimming stripped 4 bases from V and 4 bases from J, with 10 bases between. CDR3 length: 13 residues. CDR3 nucleotide sequence: TGTGCCAGCAGCTCTAGCGGGATCTATGGCTACACCTTC. It codes for CASSSSGIYGYTF.

The chain is built from TRBV5-4 and TRBJ1-2; 7 positions agree with TRBD1. The CDR3 sequence is 13 residues long. Trimming took 5 bases from V and 5 from J; bases not matched to a gene: 6. CDR1 is SGHNT, CDR2 YYREEE, per germline (reference sequence). CDR3 in DNA: TGTGCCAGCAGAAATACAGGGGATTATGGCTACACCTTC. This gives the protein CASRNTGDYGYTF.

The chain combines TRBV21-1 with TRBJ2-7; TRBD1, the table's D call, was not compared with the DNA. TRBV21-1 is a pseudogene. The CDR3 is 15 amino acids. The CDR3 reads CASHGHFEGSYEQYF. The CDR3, as DNA: TGTGCCAGCCACGGACATTTCGAAGGCTCCTACGAGCAGTACTTC.

The chain employs TRBV10-2 and TRBJ1-4, with 8 nucleotides matching TRBD1. The CDR3 totals 15 residues. V trimming: 6 bases; J trimming: 2 bases; junction bases outside the gene matches: 5. From germline, CDR1 is WSHSY and CDR2 SAAADI. This CDR3 reads CASSGQGTTNEKLFF. In DNA form, the CDR3 reads TGCGCCAGCAGCGGACAGGGAACGACTAATGAAAAACTGTTTTTT.

This clone was counted between two and nine times. The CDR3 nucleotides read TGTGCCAGCAGCCAAGACGCAGGGGGCACGGGAGATGAGCAGTTCTTC. Protein: CASSQDAGGTGDEQFF. The chain uses TRBV4-2 and TRBJ2-1, with 8 nucleotides matching TRBD1. Germline V gene data show CDR1 as LGHNA and CDR2 as YNFKEQ. The CDR3 sequence is 16 residues long. The ends lost 0 bases at V and 8 bases at J; junction bases unmatched: 9.